Included here is one T cell receptor (beta chain) sequence, with context. No antigen is known for it. PCR primers comprised 60 Vbeta and 13 Jbeta primers. Assay: immunoSEQ multiplex PCR; the TCRdb copy retains only in-frame clones and omits some. Its clone listing holds about 120,000 clones. This sample was included in a study of cytomegalovirus exposure and HLA in healthy donors. Study results and caveats: In all likelihood, a cluster of highly shared sequence variants was a sequencing artifact. V- and J-gene trimming in TCR beta was tied to a missense DCLRE1C variant by an analysis performed later. Reports showed the classifier diagnosing cytomegalovirus status with high specificity and sensitivity.

The TCR comes from a man aged 18-30 years in good health and CMV-seronegative. Sequenced sample: PBMCs.

CDR3 in amino acids: CASSLVSGKAGYTF. CDR3 bases: TGTGCCAGCAGCTTAGTTTCGGGGAAGGCTGGCTACACCTTC. The V and J genes are TRBV13 and TRBJ1-2, with no clear D. Germline V gene data show CDR1 as PRHDT and CDR2 as FYEKMQ (reference sequence). The CDR3 has 14 residues. V gave up 1 base and J gave up 7 bases, with 13 bases separating them.